This TCR beta chain comes out of a study of CD8 T cells in Susac syndrome. Reverse transcription of roughly 0.45 to 1 ug RNA was carried out with random hexamers. TCRdb re-called the immunoSEQ multiplex PCR reads through MiXCR, storing one row per CDR3 protein. The top ten hold around 0.085% of the sample, which has about 200,000 distinct CDR3 sequences, about 95% seen once. The V gene's germline CDR1 is MNHNY and CDR2 SVGAGI (reference sequence). The CDR3 is made up of 14 amino acids. The germline V and J ends were trimmed by 6 bases and 0 bases, with 12 bases remaining between them. The chain couples TRBV6-6 to TRBJ2-7; no definite D call. Specimen: CD4+ T cells from PBMCs. The sequence came from a human donor with multiple sclerosis. DNA of the CDR3: TGTGCCAGCAGATCCCCTGCGGACTCCTACGAGCAGTACTTC. Residues: CASRSPADSYEQYF.